The 6 T cell receptor beta chains reported below all come from one sample, sequenced in a study of control samples from healthy donors and cancer patients (TCRdb year 2020). To prepare the library, the immunoSEQ multiplex PCR assay was applied. TCRdb took this table from immuneACCESS and kept in-frame rearrangements with V and J called. Such tables lack part of the clones; where checked against another copy, unresolved V genes explain under half of the gap, and the rest is unexplained. This sample lists 50,000 to 70,000 clones; 88% were detected once. The ten largest account for 3.8% of the sample. Sequenced: blood. These receptors came from a man aged 45-60 years in good health.

The chain uses TRBV18 and TRBJ1-4; D is uncertain. Germline-derived CDR1 and CDR2 are KGHSH and LQKENI. The CDR3 is 13 residues long. V lost 0 bases and J lost 7, with 6 bases in between. In DNA form, the CDR3 reads TGTGCCAGCTCACCACCATCCACTGAAAAACTGTTTTTT. Translation gives CASSPPSTEKLFF.

V and J are TRBV28 and TRBJ2-1; D is unclear. Germline values: CDR1 MDHEN, CDR2 SYDVKM. CDR3 size: 15 residues. V shed 3 bases and J shed 0 bases, with 9 bases lying between them. The CDR3: CASSFRQSSYNEQFF. DNA for the CDR3: TGTGCCAGCAGTTTTCGGCAGAGCTCCTACAATGAGCAGTTCTTC.

The chain carries TRBV28 and TRBJ2-7; tentatively, D is TRBD1 (6 bases). V dropped 11 bases and J dropped 6 bases, with 20 bases sitting between them. Germline V gives CDR1 MDHEN, CDR2 SYDVKM. The CDR3 contains 13 residues. The CDR3 bases are TGTGCCTCCATAGGGGGTCCCACAGTCGAGCAGTACTTC. It yields the protein CASIGGPTVEQYF.

The rearrangement joins TRBV7-9 to TRBJ1-1; D perhaps matches TRBD1 (5 bases). In germline, CDR1 is SEHNR, CDR2 FQNEAQ (reference sequence). Trimming cost V 4 bases and J 4 bases, with 10 bases left between them. The CDR3 spans 13 residues. CDR3 sequence reads: CASSYTRGTEAFF. The CDR3 DNA reads as TGTGCCAGCAGCTACACAAGGGGCACTGAAGCTTTCTTT.

V and J are TRBV28 and TRBJ1-5; TRBD1 is a possible D gene (5 bases). The CDR3 extends over 14 amino acids. Trimming left V 5 bases short and J 4 bases short, with 12 bases between. Germline V gene sequence: CDR1 MDHEN, CDR2 SYDVKM. CDR3 protein: CASSPTVRNQPQHF. CDR3 bases: TGTGCCAGCAGTCCGACAGTTCGTAATCAGCCCCAGCATTTT.

This clone showed up just once. The chain couples TRBV28 to TRBJ1-1; the D gene is possibly TRBD1 (5 bases). The CDR3 runs to 15 residues. Germline CDR1 reads MDHEN; CDR2 reads SYDVKM. V dropped 8 bases and J dropped 0 bases, with 16 bases sitting between them. The chain's CDR3 is CASARTLDMNTEAFF. CDR3 nucleotides: TGTGCCAGCGCCCGGACACTGGATATGAACACTGAAGCTTTCTTT.